The 3 T cell receptor beta chains below were found in one sample sequenced in a study of cytomegalovirus exposure and HLA in healthy donors. PCR employed 60 Vbeta and 13 Jbeta primers. Sequenced by immunoSEQ multiplex PCR; TCRdb stores in-frame clones only, minus some. The data contain more than 50,000 clones, around three quarters of them seen just once; the ten biggest clones take up approximately 20%. The sequenced sample was PBMCs. The receptors shown here come from a woman between 55 and 75 years old in good health and CMV-seropositive.

This sequence joins TRBV5-1 and TRBJ1-1; tentatively, D is TRBD1 (6 bases). Germline lookup yields CDR1 SGHRS and CDR2 YFSETQ. V was cut by 4 bases and J by 1 base, with 14 bases left in between. This CDR3 region has 15 residues. The CDR3 loop is CASSAVGAGNTEAFF. The CDR3 DNA is TGCGCCAGCAGCGCCGTGGGGGCAGGGAACACTGAAGCTTTCTTT. The full variable domain, in which reference TRBV5-1 and TRBJ1-1 provide the parts outside the CDR3, is KAGVTQTPRYLIKTRGQQVTLSCSPISGHRSVSWYQQTPGQGLQFLFEYFSETQRNKGNFPGRFSGRQFSNSRSEMNVSTLELGDSALYLCASSAVGAGNTEAFFGQGTRLTVV.

The gene calls are TRBV6-1 and TRBJ1-5; 9 nucleotides line up with TRBD1. The CDR3 has 14 residues. V shed 5 bases and J 7 bases; nucleotides not matched to a gene: 6. The germline V gene encodes CDR1 MNHNS and CDR2 SASEGT. CDR3 DNA sequence: TGTGCCAGCAGTACCGGGACAGGGTACCAGCCCCAGCATTTT. Translating it yields CASSTGTGYQPQHF.

This clone showed up just a few times. V usage is TRBV9 and J usage is TRBJ1-4; 8 nucleotides align to TRBD1. Germline values: CDR1 SGDLS, CDR2 YYNGEE. The CDR3 sequence is 16 residues long. Unmatched junction bases numbered 7, after V lost 0 bases and J lost 6 bases. The CDR3 region is CASSVAWTDRDEKLFF. In DNA, the CDR3 is TGTGCCAGCAGCGTAGCATGGACGGACAGGGATGAAAAACTGTTTTTT.